The T cell receptor beta chain under discussion was sequenced for a study of blood T cell repertoires in COVID-19. In the study overall: Italy, Spain and the United States were the sources of the convalescent and acute COVID-19 samples. From T cells, B-cell-depleted T cells, or PBMCs came the material, which was cDNA or gDNA.

The ends lost 1 base at V and 1 base at J; junction bases unmatched: 1. The CDR3 extends over 15 amino acids. The germline CDR1 and CDR2 sequences are LGHNA and YSLEER. Authors' analysis steps: How many nucleated cells were present was estimated from reference gene primer amplification. Data came from immunoSEQ multiplex PCR; TCRdb stores just in-frame clones and leaves some out. Clone size and V and J calls were adopted from that table, with D and trimming inferred from the DNA. Among 270,000 or so clones listed, around 86% were seen once. This receptor was identified in a woman aged 55-69 years with active or convalescent COVID-19. The chain has TRBV4-3 and TRBJ1-2; the match to TRBD1 covers 9 bases. Sequencing was done on a sample of peripheral blood. The CDR3 spells CASSQGDRDNYGYTF. CDR3 nucleotide sequence: TGCGCCAGCAGCCAAGGGGACAGGGATAACTATGGCTACACCTTC.